This TCR beta chain derives from a study of human T cells and chemical hapten exposure (dated by TCRdb to the early 2020s). In terms of the full investigation: For sensitization, 2% DPC in acetone was applied to an approximately 2 cm by approximately 2 cm area of upper inner arm skin. Patients additionally received weekly therapeutic DPC doses to the scalp throughout the roughly 24-week study period. Libraries were pooled for sequencing, and per-sample TCR yields varied mainly because of small differences in library volumes within the pool. Blood samples were taken from patients before sensitization (week 0) and then at 2, 6 and about 24 weeks after DPC sensitization. Blood for TCR sequencing was provided by twenty-nine alopecia patients at one to four time points (pre-sensitization, 2, 6 and 24 weeks). The mostly female patient cohort included alopecia areata with under or over 50% scalp involvement, alopecia totalis and alopecia universalis. Patch testing on the upper back used Finn chambers containing 0.01% DPC, with scoring done after 6 days according to International Contact Dermatitis Research Group standards. In alopecia patients, the study followed how the peripheral blood TCR repertoire changed in vivo over primary and secondary sensitization to diphenylcyclopropenone (DPC), a hapten.

The time point label, as the study defines it: patch test 2, 6 weeks after DPC sensitization. The treatment or condition label of this sample denotes: therapeutic diphenylcyclopropenone sensitization with weekly scalp DPC. At each patch-test visit, blood was drawn before the patch test was applied. To be eligible, patients had to be aged 18 to 70, diagnosed with alopecia and judged suitable for DPC therapy, while pregnant patients were excluded. Unfractionated whole blood was collected in Tempus Blood RNA tubes, and total RNA was extracted from that blood. The paper as a whole reports these results and caveats: The number of PT1 expanded TCRs positively correlated with patch test score, significant at thresholds 8, 16 and 32 but not 4. Compared with pre-sensitization or healthy control sets, expanded TCRs formed significantly more large CDR3 similarity clusters, which is consistent with antigen-driven responses. Alopecia, a presumed autoimmune disease, was present in all patients, so the immune response of the patients might differ from that of healthy individuals. No change with DPC sensitization was found in the number of TCRs above 1 in 1000 frequency, and no evidence of global repertoire structure alterations was found. After repeated subsampling, the strength of the expansion versus patch-test correlation and the threshold at which it became significant changed.

The library came from RACE. Data came from a NextSeq 500. During library preparation, unique molecular identifiers were attached to individual cDNA molecules so that TCRs could be counted in a quantitative, reproducible way. For every blood RNA sample, sequencing covered both the TCR alpha and TCR beta chains. In the authors' own workflow: The median number of TCRs per sample was roughly 100,000, ranging from about 23,224 to 690,600. V, J and CDR3 annotation of the TCR reads was carried out using the Decombinator software suite. Every sample was subsampled to the same number of TCRs (28,000) for the PS versus PT1 abundance plots. Expanded TCRs were defined as absent before sensitization and observed at least eight times at the 2-week time point. The public reads were quality trimmed at Q25 with fastp and then assembled into clones with MiXCR by TCRdb, keeping productive beta chains. Entries are consolidated by CDR3 protein sequence, retaining the most common genes and DNA. TCRdb, not the original authors, processed these V and J calls. Counted in this sample were about 69,000 distinct CDR3 sequences; approximately 10% of them appeared once. 6.5% to 8.5% of the sample rests with the top ten.

This clonotype was seen only a few times. Its target antigen remains unknown. The sample holds no much larger clone one base away, and base qualities are not on file. This clonotype was sampled from a woman in her forties or fifties with alopecia areata. Some clones in this sample may be carry-over from other donors' samples. The sequenced sample was whole blood, obtained in connection with sensitization to the hapten diphenylcyclopropenone (DPC).

The DNA reads as follows: TGCGCCAGCAGCTATACTAGCGGGACTACCAATGAGCAGTTCTTC. Its protein product is CASSYTSGTTNEQFF. The sequence is built from TRBV5-1 and TRBJ2-1, and 10 bases in between align with TRBD2. The CDR3 sequence holds 15 residues, the cysteine and phenylalanine included. Only CDR3 DNA remains: 45 bases, in frame from the first base. The junction shows trimming of 3 bases on V and 6 bases on J, and the gene matches do not reach 6 bases of it. Per the germline V gene, SGHRS is the CDR1 and YFSETQ is the CDR2. The entire variable domain, with the stretches around the CDR3 drawn from the reference TRBV5-1 and TRBJ2-1 proteins, is KAGVTQTPRYLIKTRGQQVTLSCSPISGHRSVSWYQQTPGQGLQFLFEYFSETQRNKGNFPGRFSGRQFSNSRSEMNVSTLELGDSALYLCASSYTSGTTNEQFFGPGTRLTVL.